This T cell receptor (beta chain) was recovered during a study of early T cells in non-severe SARS-CoV-2 infection. Tagging with unique molecular identifiers was applied to individual cDNA molecules. TCRdb called the 5' RACE reads again in MiXCR, with one record for every CDR3 protein. Here the sample spans roughly 80,000 distinct CDR3 sequences, about 10% being singletons. The clonotype originates from an adult who was a healthcare worker with PCR-confirmed SARS-CoV-2 infection or an uninfected control (not recorded which). Sequencing used whole blood, obtained at baseline.

The DNA of the CDR3 is TGTGCCAGCAGCCAGTTTTCGAACACCGGGGAGCTGTTTTTT. Its protein product is CASSQFSNTGELFF. The rearrangement links TRBV14 to TRBJ2-2; no clear D gene. V lost 3 bases and J lost 0, with 5 bases in between. Germline CDR1 SGHDN, CDR2 FVKESK. The CDR3 is 14 residues long.